This T cell receptor beta chain is drawn from a study of T cells in localized non-small cell lung cancer. Study-level points and caveats: The tumor had only one region sequenced, so heterogeneity remains possible.

On this clone itself: The antigen is not known.

Clones were sequenced by immunoSEQ multiplex PCR, and TCRdb holds only the in-frame ones, with some missing. The table records about 53,000 clones, approximately 83% of them present only once. CDR3 length: 14 residues. Germline-derived CDR1 and CDR2 are SGHNT and YENEEA. Trimming pared 7 bases from V and 5 bases from J, leaving 17 bases between. The material was peripheral blood mononuclear cells, obtained before any cancer treatment. The clonotype was recovered from a man between 40 and 70 years old with stage III lung adenocarcinoma. The rearrangement joins TRBV11-3 to TRBJ1-1; D not resolved. The chain's CDR3 is CASTQLGRETEAFF. The CDR3 DNA reads as TGTGCCAGCACCCAATTAGGGAGGGAAACTGAAGCTTTCTTT.